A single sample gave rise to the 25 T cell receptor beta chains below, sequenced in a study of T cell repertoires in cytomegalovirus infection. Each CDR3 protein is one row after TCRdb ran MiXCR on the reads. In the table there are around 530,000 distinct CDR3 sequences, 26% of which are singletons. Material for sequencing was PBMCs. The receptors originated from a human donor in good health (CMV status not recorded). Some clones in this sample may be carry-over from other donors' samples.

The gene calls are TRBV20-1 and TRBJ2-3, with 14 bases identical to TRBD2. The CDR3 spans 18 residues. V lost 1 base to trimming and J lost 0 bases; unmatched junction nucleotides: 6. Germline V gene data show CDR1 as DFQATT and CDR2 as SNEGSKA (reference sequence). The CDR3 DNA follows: TGCAGTGCTAGAGGACGGACTAGCGGGAGGCCCAGCACAGATACGCAGTATTTT. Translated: CSARGRTSGRPSTDTQYF.

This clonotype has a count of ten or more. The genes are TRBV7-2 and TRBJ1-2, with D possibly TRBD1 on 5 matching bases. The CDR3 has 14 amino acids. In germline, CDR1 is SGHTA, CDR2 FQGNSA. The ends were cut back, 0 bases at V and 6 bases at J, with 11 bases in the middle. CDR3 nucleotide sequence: TGTGCCAGCAGCTTAGCGAGGACCAGGGATGGCTACACCTTC. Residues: CASSLARTRDGYTF.

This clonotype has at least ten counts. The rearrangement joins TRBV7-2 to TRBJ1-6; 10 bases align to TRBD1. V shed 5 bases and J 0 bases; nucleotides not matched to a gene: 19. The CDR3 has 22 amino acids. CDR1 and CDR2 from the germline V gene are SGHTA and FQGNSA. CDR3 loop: CASSHLGRQGAIGFSYNSPLHF. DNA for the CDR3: TGTGCCAGCAGCCACCTGGGGAGACAGGGGGCGATCGGGTTCTCCTATAATTCACCCCTCCACTTT.

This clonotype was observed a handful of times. Written as DNA, the CDR3 is TGTGCCAGCAGCTTCGGGGGAATCAATTCACCCCTCCACTTT. This translates into CASSFGGINSPLHF. The V and J genes are TRBV5-5 and TRBJ1-6; maybe TRBD1 (5 bases). Germline values: CDR1 SGHKS, CDR2 YYEKEE (reference sequence). The CDR3 has 14 amino acids. V was trimmed by 2 bases and J by 7 bases, leaving 10 bases between them.

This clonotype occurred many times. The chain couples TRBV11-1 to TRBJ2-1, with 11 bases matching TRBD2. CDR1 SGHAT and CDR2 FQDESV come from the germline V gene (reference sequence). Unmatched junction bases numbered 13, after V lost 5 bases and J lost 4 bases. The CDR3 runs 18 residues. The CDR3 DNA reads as TGTGCCAGCAGCCTAAGAGGGTTAGCGGGGGGGTCTTACAATGAGCAGTTCTTC. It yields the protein CASSLRGLAGGSYNEQFF.

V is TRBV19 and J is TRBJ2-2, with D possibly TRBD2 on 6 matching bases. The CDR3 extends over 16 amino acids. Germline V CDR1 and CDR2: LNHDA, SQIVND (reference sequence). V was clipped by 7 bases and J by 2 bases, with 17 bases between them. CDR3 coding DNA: TGTGCCAGTACCCTGAGGGAGGTTTTTAACACCGGGGAGCTGTTTTTT. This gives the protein CASTLREVFNTGELFF.

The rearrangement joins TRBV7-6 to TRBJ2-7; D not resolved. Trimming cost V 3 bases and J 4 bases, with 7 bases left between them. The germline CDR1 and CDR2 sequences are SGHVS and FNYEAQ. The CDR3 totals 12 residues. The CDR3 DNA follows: TGTGCCAGCAGCTTCGCGGTATACGAGCAGTACGTC. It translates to CASSFAVYEQYV.

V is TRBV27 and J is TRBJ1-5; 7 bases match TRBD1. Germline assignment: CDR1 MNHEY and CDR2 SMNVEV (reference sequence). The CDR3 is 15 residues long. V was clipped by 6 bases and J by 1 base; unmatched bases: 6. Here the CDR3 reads CASRPRGLSNQPQHF. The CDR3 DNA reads TGTGCCAGCAGGCCCAGGGGGTTGAGCAATCAGCCCCAGCATTTT.

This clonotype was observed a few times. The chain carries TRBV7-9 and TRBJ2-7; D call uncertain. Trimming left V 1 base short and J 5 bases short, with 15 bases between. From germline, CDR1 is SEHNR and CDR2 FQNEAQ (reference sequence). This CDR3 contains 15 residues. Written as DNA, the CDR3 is TGTGCCAGCAGCTTAGGGGTGGGAATTCCCCACGAGCAGTACTTC. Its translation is CASSLGVGIPHEQYF.

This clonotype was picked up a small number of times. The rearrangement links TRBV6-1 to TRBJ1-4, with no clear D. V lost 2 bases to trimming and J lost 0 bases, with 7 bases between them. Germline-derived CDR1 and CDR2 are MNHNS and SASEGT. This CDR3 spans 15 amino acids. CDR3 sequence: CASSESPATNEKLFF. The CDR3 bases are TGTGCCAGCAGTGAAAGCCCTGCAACTAATGAAAAACTGTTTTTT.

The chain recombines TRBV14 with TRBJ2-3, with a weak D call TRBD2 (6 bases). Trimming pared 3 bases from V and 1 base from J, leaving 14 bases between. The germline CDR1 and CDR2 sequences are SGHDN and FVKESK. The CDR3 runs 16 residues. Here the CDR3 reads CASSHTAGRRTDTQYF. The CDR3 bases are TGTGCCAGCAGCCATACGGCGGGGCGGCGCACAGATACGCAGTATTTT.

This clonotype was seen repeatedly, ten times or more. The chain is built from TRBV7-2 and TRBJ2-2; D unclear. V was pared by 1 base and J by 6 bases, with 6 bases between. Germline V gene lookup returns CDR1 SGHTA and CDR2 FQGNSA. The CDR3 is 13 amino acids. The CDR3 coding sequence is TGTGCCAGCAGCTTAGGGCTTGCCGGGGAGCTGTTTTTT. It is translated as CASSLGLAGELFF.

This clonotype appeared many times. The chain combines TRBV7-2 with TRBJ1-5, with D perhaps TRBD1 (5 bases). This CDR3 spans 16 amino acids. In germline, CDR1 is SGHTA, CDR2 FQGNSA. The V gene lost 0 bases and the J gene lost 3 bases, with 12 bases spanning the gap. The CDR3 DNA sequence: TGTGCCAGCAGCTTAGCCGGGGCCTTATACAATCAGCCCCAGCATTTT. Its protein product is CASSLAGALYNQPQHF.

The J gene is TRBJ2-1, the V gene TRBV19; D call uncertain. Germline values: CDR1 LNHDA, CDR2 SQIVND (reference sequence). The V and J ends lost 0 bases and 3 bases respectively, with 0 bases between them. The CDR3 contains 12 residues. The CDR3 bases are TGTGCCAGTAGTATAGACTACAATGAGCAGTTCTTC. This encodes CASSIDYNEQFF.

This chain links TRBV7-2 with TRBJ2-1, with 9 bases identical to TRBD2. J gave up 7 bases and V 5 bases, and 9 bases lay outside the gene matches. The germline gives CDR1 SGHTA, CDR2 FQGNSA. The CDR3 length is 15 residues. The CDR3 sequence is CASSLRLAEGNEQFF. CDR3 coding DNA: TGTGCCAGCAGCCTTAGACTAGCGGAGGGGAATGAGCAGTTCTTC.

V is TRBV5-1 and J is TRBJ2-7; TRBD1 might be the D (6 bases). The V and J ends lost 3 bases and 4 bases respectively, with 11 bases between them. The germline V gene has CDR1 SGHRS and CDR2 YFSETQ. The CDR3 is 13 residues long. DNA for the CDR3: TGCGCCAGCAGCTGGACAGCAAGTTACGAGCAGTACTTC. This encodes CASSWTASYEQYF.

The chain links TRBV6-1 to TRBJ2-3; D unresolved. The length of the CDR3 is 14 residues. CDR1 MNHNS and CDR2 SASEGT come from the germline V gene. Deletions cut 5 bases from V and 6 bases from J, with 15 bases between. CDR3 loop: CASSPSPSVDTQYF. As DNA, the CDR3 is TGTGCCAGCAGTCCATCCCCCTCGGTTGATACGCAGTATTTT.

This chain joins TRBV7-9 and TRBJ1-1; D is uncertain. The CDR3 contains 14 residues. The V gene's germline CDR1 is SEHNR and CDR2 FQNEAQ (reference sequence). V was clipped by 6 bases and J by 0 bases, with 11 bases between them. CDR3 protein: CASRSKRVNTEAFF. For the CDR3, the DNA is TGTGCCAGCAGGTCCAAAAGGGTGAACACTGAAGCTTTCTTT.

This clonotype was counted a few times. The CDR3 nucleotides read TGTGCCAGCAGCCAAGAGTGGGCAGGGGGCTATTATGGCTACACCTTC. This sequence encodes CASSQEWAGGYYGYTF. The chain uses TRBV14 and TRBJ1-2; the match to TRBD1 covers 8 bases. The V and J ends lost 0 bases and 5 bases, in that order; junction bases with no gene match: 8. Germline V gene data show CDR1 as SGHDN and CDR2 as FVKESK. The CDR3 runs to 16 residues.

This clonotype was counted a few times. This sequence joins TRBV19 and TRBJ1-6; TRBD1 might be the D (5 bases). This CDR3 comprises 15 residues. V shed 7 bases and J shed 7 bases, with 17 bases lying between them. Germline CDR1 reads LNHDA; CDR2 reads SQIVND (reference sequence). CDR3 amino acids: CASTSGWGGNSPLHF. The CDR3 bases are TGTGCCAGTACCTCGGGGTGGGGGGGGAATTCACCCCTCCACTTT.

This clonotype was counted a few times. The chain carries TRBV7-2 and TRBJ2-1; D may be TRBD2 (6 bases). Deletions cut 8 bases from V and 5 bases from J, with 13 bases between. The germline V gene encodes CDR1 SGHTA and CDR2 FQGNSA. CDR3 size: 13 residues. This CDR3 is CASRRGTNNEQFF. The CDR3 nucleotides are TGTGCCAGCCGCCGGGGGACGAACAATGAGCAGTTCTTC.

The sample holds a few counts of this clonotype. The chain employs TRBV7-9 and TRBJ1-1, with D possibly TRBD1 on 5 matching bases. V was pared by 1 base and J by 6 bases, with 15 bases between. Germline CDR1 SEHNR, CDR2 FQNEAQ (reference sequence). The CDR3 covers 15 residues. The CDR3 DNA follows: TGTGCCAGCAGCTTAGGAAGTGCCCAACAGGCTGAAGCTTTCTTT. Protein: CASSLGSAQQAEAFF.

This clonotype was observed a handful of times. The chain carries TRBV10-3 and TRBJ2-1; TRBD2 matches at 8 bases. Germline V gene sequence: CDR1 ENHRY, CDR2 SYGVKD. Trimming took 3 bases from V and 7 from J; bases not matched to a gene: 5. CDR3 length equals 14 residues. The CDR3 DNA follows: TGTGCCATCAGTGATCTCCAGCGGGAGAATGAGCAGTTCTTC. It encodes CAISDLQRENEQFF.

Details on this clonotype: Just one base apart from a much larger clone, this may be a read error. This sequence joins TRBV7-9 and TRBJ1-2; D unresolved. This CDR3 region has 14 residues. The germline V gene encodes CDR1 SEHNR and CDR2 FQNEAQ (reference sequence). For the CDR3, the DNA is TGTGCCAGCAGCTTAGTGCGGTCTGCATATGACTACACCTTC. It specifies CASSLVRSAYDYTF.

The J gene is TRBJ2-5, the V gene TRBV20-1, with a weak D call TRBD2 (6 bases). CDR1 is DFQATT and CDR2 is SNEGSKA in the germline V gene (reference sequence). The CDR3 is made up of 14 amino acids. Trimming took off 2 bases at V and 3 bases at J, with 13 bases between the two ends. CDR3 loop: CSARPGVIKETQYF. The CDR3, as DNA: TGCAGTGCTAGACCGGGAGTAATTAAAGAGACCCAGTACTTC.